These T cell receptor beta chains were read from a single sample in a study of blood T cell repertoires in COVID-19. The protocol was immunoSEQ multiplex PCR, while the TCRdb copy is restricted to in-frame clones and leaves out a portion. The data show about 290,000 clones, with around 89% seen just once and 4.6% held by the top ten. Sequencing was carried out using peripheral blood. The receptors stem from a man aged 40-50 years with acute or convalescent COVID-19. Each CDR3 is given with its conserved first and last residue. Each record gives: D gene, J gene, V gene, clone size, CDR3 DNA, CDR3 protein. A D gene is named only where the DNA matches it firmly. Only part of the rows carry a size: once, few, many, or a class if the clone is expanded.

TRBD2,TRBJ2-1,TRBV27,NA,TGTGCCAGCAGCCCCGGCGGGGGGCCCTTCAATGAGCAGTTCTTC,CASSPGGGPFNEQFF
TRBD1,TRBJ1-1,TRBV5-8,NA,TGTGCCAGCAGCTTGAAAGGGGGCTTCACTGAAGCTTTCTTT,CASSLKGGFTEAFF
NA,TRBJ2-3,TRBV7-3,NA,TGTGCCAGCAGTCCCAGCAGGGCAACAGATACGCAGTATTTT,CASSPSRATDTQYF
NA,TRBJ1-1,TRBV6-2/TRBV6-3,NA,TGTGCCAGCAGTTACGGGCAGTGGGACACTGAAGCTTTCTTT,CASSYGQWDTEAFF
NA,TRBJ2-7,TRBV21-1,NA,TGTGCCAGCAGTCCTTTGGGAGCGGGGGTTTACGAGCAGTACTTC,CASSPLGAGVYEQYF
TRBD1,TRBJ1-1,TRBV5-1,NA,TGCGCCAGCAGCTTGGCCTCCGGGACAGAGGCTTTCTTT,CASSLASGTEAFF
NA,TRBJ1-1,TRBV5-1,NA,TGCGCCAGCAGCTTGGGTGGGGGGTTCAGCACTGAAGCTTTCTTT,CASSLGGGFSTEAFF
NA,TRBJ1-1,TRBV30,NA,TGTGCCTGGAGTCCGGGAGGGTCCACTGAAGCTTTCTTT,CAWSPGGSTEAFF
TRBD1,TRBJ1-2,TRBV12-5,NA,TGTGCTAGTGGTTTAGGGCAGGGGGATGGCTACACCTTC,CASGLGQGDGYTF
NA,TRBJ1-2,TRBV3-1/TRBV3-2,NA,TGTGCCAGCAGCCATCCGGGACTCGGAGGAGATGGCTACACCTTC,CASSHPGLGGDGYTF
NA,TRBJ1-4,TRBV11-2,NA,TGTGCCAGCAGCTTAACTCAGCTTGGAGGACTGTTTTTT,CASSLTQLGGLFF
NA,TRBJ1-5,TRBV7-8,NA,TGTGCCAGCAGCTTAGAAATCGGTCAGCCCCAGCATTTT,CASSLEIGQPQHF
TRBD1,TRBJ2-2,TRBV5-1,once,TGCGCCAGCAGCGTGGACAGGGCCCCCGGGGAGCTGTTTTTT,CASSVDRAPGELFF
NA,TRBJ1-6,TRBV5-1,NA,TGCGCCAGCAGCTTGGTGGGGGGAAGGTCTTCACCCCTCCACTTT,CASSLVGGRSSPLHF
NA,TRBJ1-4,TRBV11-2,once,TGTGCCAGCAGCTCCCAGCCAGGGGCGGAAAAACTGTTTTTT,CASSSQPGAEKLFF
TRBD1,TRBJ2-1,TRBV7-3,NA,TGTGCCAGCAGCCCCGGGACAGGGAATGAGCAGTTCTTC,CASSPGTGNEQFF
NA,TRBJ2-2,TRBV30,once,TGTGCCTGGGGAGGGGCAGGACTTTCCGGGGAGCTGTTTTTT,CAWGGAGLSGELFF
NA,TRBJ2-4,TRBV3-1/TRBV3-2,NA,TGTGCCAGCAGCCAAGTCTGGACTGAAAACATTCAGTACTTC,CASSQVWTENIQYF
NA,TRBJ2-1,TRBV11-3,NA,TGTGCCAGCAGCTTTTCAGGGAATGAGCAGTTCTTC,CASSFSGNEQFF
TRBD1,TRBJ1-6,TRBV5-1,NA,TGCGCCAGCTCGGGACAGGAGGGGTCACCCCTCCACTTT,CASSGQEGSPLHF
NA,TRBJ2-2,TRBV25-1,NA,TGTGCCAGCAGTGCCCTCACCGGGGAGCTGTTTTTT,CASSALTGELFF
NA,TRBJ1-5,TRBV5-5,NA,TGTGCCAGCAGCTTGGAAGGGGGTAGCAATCAGCCCCAGCATTTT,CASSLEGGSNQPQHF
NA,TRBJ2-5,TRBV6-1,NA,TGTGCCAGCAGTGAAGCGGCAGGGAAGACCCAGTACTTC,CASSEAAGKTQYF
TRBD2,TRBJ2-7,TRBV3-1/TRBV3-2,NA,TGTGCCAGCAGCCAAACTATTGGACTAGCGGGGTACTACGAGCAGTACTTC,CASSQTIGLAGYYEQYF
NA,TRBJ2-4,TRBV3-1/TRBV3-2,NA,TGTGCCAGCAGCCCCCCAGGGCAAAACATTCAGTACTTC,CASSPPGQNIQYF
TRBD2,TRBJ2-7,TRBV15,NA,TGTGCCACCAGCAGAGTGAAGAGCGGGGGGCTCTCCTACGAGCAGTACTTC,CATSRVKSGGLSYEQYF
TRBD1,TRBJ2-1,TRBV10-2,NA,TGCGCCAGCAGTGGGACAGGGAGCTCCTACAATGAGCAGTTCTTC,CASSGTGSSYNEQFF
TRBD2,TRBJ2-7,TRBV7-2,NA,TGTGCCAGCAGCCGGACTAGCGGGGGGAATTTGAGGAGAGAGCAGTACTTC,CASSRTSGGNLRREQYF
NA,TRBJ1-4,TRBV18,NA,TGTGCCAGCTCAAGAGAAGTTTTTTTGACAACTAATGAAAAACTGTTTTTT,CASSREVFLTTNEKLFF
TRBD1,TRBJ1-2,TRBV11-2,NA,TGTGCCAGCAGCCCGGGAGAAGGGGGCGTTGGAAGGGGCTACACCTTC,CASSPGEGGVGRGYTF
NA,TRBJ1-5,TRBV19,NA,TGTGCCAGTTCTGGGAGATATAATCAGCCCCAGCATTTT,CASSGRYNQPQHF
NA,TRBJ1-2,TRBV6-5,NA,TGTGCCAGCAGTTACCAGGCGGGTGGGTACTATGGCTACACCTTC,CASSYQAGGYYGYTF
NA,TRBJ2-6,TRBV5-1,NA,TGCGCCAGCAGCCCGTCTACAGGGCAGGGGGCCAACGTCCTGACTTTC,CASSPSTGQGANVLTF
NA,TRBJ1-3,TRBV19,few,TGTGCCAGTAGTAGGGGGGGAAGCTCTGGAAACACCATATATTTT,CASSRGGSSGNTIYF
TRBD1,TRBJ1-6,TRBV10-2,NA,TGCGCCAGCAGCCCGGGACAGGGCTTGAATTCACCCCTCCACTTT,CASSPGQGLNSPLHF
TRBD1,TRBJ2-2,TRBV5-4,NA,TGTGCCAGCAGATGGGACAGAAACACCGGGGAGCTGTTTTTT,CASRWDRNTGELFF
NA,TRBJ1-2,TRBV24-1,NA,TGTGCCACCAGTGATTCCGACACAAACTATGGCTACACCTTC,CATSDSDTNYGYTF
NA,TRBJ1-5,TRBV7-8,few,TGTGCCAGCAGCTTAGATGGCAGGGGAAATCAGCCCCAGCATTTT,CASSLDGRGNQPQHF
TRBD1,TRBJ1-1,TRBV5-1,NA,TGCGCCAGCAGCCAGGGACAGGGGGGAACTGAAGCTTTCTTT,CASSQGQGGTEAFF
NA,TRBJ1-6,TRBV11-2,NA,TGTGCCAGCAGCTTAGGGGAGGGGGGGGTCTGGTCACCCCTCCACTTT,CASSLGEGGVWSPLHF
NA,TRBJ1-6,TRBV27,once,TGTGCCAGCAGTGGAAGGCCCCCTAGCTCCTATAATTCACCCCTCCACTTT,CASSGRPPSSYNSPLHF
NA,TRBJ1-5,TRBV19,NA,TGTGCCAGTAGTCTATCTGCGGCGGCCCAGCATTTT,CASSLSAAAQHF
TRBD1,TRBJ1-6,TRBV9,NA,TGTGCCAGCAGCGTAGGGGCAGGACAGGGGAATTCACCCCTCCACTTT,CASSVGAGQGNSPLHF
NA,TRBJ1-1,TRBV4-2,NA,TGTGCCAGCTTCGCCGGGACTGGGGGGGGTGGGAACACTGAAGCTTTCTTT,CASFAGTGGGGNTEAFF
NA,TRBJ2-2,TRBV5-4,NA,TGTGCCAGCACCTTCAGAGGGAAGAACACCGGGGAGCTGTTTTTT,CASTFRGKNTGELFF
TRBD1,TRBJ1-1,TRBV6-2/TRBV6-3,once,TGTGCCAGCAGTTACTCGACAGGGTGGGAGAACACTGAAGCTTTCTTT,CASSYSTGWENTEAFF
NA,TRBJ2-3,TRBV2,NA,TGTGCCAGCAAAGAGCGGCCTAGCACAGATACGCAGTATTTT,CASKERPSTDTQYF
NA,TRBJ1-6,TRBV27,NA,TGTGCCAGCAGTCTACGGACTATCGCGAATTCACCCCTCCACTTT,CASSLRTIANSPLHF
NA,TRBJ2-7,TRBV19,NA,TGTGCCAGTATGGGTCTTGGGACTTACGAGCAGTACTTC,CASMGLGTYEQYF